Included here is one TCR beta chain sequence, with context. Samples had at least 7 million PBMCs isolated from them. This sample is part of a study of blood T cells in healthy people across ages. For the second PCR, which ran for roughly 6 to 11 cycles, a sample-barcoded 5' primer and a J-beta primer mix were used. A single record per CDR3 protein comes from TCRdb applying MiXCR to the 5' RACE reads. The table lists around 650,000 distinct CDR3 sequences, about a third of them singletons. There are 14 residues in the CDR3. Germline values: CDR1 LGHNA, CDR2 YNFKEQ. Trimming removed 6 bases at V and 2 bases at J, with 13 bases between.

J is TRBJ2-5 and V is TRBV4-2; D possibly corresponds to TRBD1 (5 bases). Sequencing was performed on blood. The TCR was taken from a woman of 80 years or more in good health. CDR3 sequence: CASSQGYEQETQYF. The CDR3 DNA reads TGTGCCAGCAGTCAGGGTTACGAGCAAGAGACCCAGTACTTC.